This is a list of T cell receptor beta chains from one sample in a study of blood T cell repertoires in COVID-19. The data were produced by immunoSEQ multiplex PCR, yet TCRdb's version contains in-frame clones alone and is incomplete. The data show roughly 190,000 clones, 80% to 85% seen once. The source material was peripheral blood. These receptors were collected from a human donor with acute or convalescent COVID-19. The donor label of this sample is uncertain. Each CDR3 is given with its conserved first and last residue. The order of the fields is J gene, clone size, V gene, D gene, CDR3 DNA, CDR3 protein. A D gene is named only where the DNA matches it firmly. Expanded clones get a size class; other rows say once, few or many, or leave the size out.

TRBJ2-7 - TRBV5-1 TRBD1 TGCGCCAGCAGCTTGGAGGGACAGGGTTCCTACGAGCAGTACTTC CASSLEGQGSYEQYF
TRBJ2-1 - TRBV5-1 - TGCGCCAGCAGCTTGGTAACTAGCATTTACAATGAGCAGTTCTTC CASSLVTSIYNEQFF
TRBJ2-5 once TRBV5-1 - TGCGCCAGCAGCTTCGAGAGACAAGAGACCCAGTACTTC CASSFERQETQYF
TRBJ2-5 - TRBV6-6 TRBD2 TGTGCCAGCAGTTACGGACTAGCTGGGGCAGAGACCCAGTACTTC CASSYGLAGAETQYF
TRBJ2-5 - TRBV7-9 TRBD1 TGTGCCAGCAGCCAAATTACGTACAGGACAGGGCGATTGGGGGAGACCCAGTACTTC CASSQITYRTGRLGETQYF
TRBJ1-2 - TRBV6-5 TRBD1 TGTGCCAGCAGTTTGGGACAGGCTCAGGGCTACACCTTC CASSLGQAQGYTF
TRBJ1-5 - TRBV6-1 - TGTGCCAGCAGTGAAAAAGTCAACAGGGGCAATCAGCCCCAGCATTTT CASSEKVNRGNQPQHF
TRBJ1-6 - TRBV3-1/TRBV3-2 TRBD1 TGTGCCAGCAGCGTCAACCCCCGGACAGGGACTGGAATGCCCCTCCACTTT CASSVNPRTGTGMPLHF
TRBJ2-7 - TRBV11-3 - TGTGCCAGCAGCTTAGCCGCGCACGAGCAGTACTTC CASSLAAHEQYF
TRBJ1-5 - TRBV7-8 - TGTGCCAGCAGCTTAAACGGAGATAGCAATCAGCCCCAGCATTTT CASSLNGDSNQPQHF
TRBJ1-4 - TRBV30 - TGTGCCTGGAGTGTCGGGGGGAATAATGAAAAACTGTTTTTT CAWSVGGNNEKLFF
TRBJ1-1 - TRBV28 TRBD1 TGTGCCAGCAGTTTGGGACAGATGAACACTGAAGCTTTCTTT CASSLGQMNTEAFF
TRBJ1-2 once TRBV5-1 TRBD1 TGCGCCAGCAGGGGCGGACAGGGCAACTATGGCTACACCTTC CASRGGQGNYGYTF
TRBJ2-7 - TRBV5-4 - TGTGCCAGCAGCTCCCCATCCCAGGGTTACGAGCAGTACTTC CASSSPSQGYEQYF
TRBJ1-6 - TRBV19 - TGTGCCAGTACCGACCCCCGTGGGCCCAGCTCCTATAATTCACCCCTCCACTTT CASTDPRGPSSYNSPLHF
TRBJ1-6 - TRBV6-5 TRBD1 TGTGCCAGCAGTTTATCTCGACAGGGGGGTTCACCCCTCCACTTT CASSLSRQGGSPLHF
TRBJ1-2 - TRBV9 - TGTGCCAGCAGTTATAACTATGGCTACACCTTC CASSYNYGYTF
TRBJ1-5 - TRBV7-8 - TGTGCCAGCAGCCAACGGACGGGGTTTAGCAATCAGCCCCAGCATTTT CASSQRTGFSNQPQHF
TRBJ1-5 - TRBV30 TRBD1 TGTGCCTGGGGGACAGGGGAGCTCCAGCCCCAGCATTTT CAWGTGELQPQHF
TRBJ2-5 - TRBV9 - TGTGCCAGCAGCGTAGGGCCAGAACAAGAGACCCAGTACTTC CASSVGPEQETQYF
TRBJ1-3 - TRBV9 - TGTGCCAGCAGCGAGGGGGTTACTGGAAACACCATATATTTT CASSEGVTGNTIYF
TRBJ2-5 - TRBV28 TRBD2 TGTGCCAGCTCCACCCCATCCCGGGGCCGGGGGGCCCAGTACTTC CASSTPSRGRGAQYF
TRBJ2-7 - TRBV6-5 - TGTGCCAGCAGACAAAGCTGGGGCATCACTGACGAGCAGTACTTC CASRQSWGITDEQYF
TRBJ2-1 - TRBV7-9 TRBD2 TGTGCCAGCAGCCCTAGGGGGCGGGGGGGCAACAATGAGCAGTTCTTC CASSPRGRGGNNEQFF
TRBJ2-2 few TRBV6-5 - TGTGCCAGCAGTTATGGCCCCGACGGGGAGCTGTTTTTT CASSYGPDGELFF
TRBJ2-2 - TRBV23-1 TRBD1 TGCGCCAGCAGTCAACAAGACAGGGCCTACACCGGGGAGCTGTTTTTT CASSQQDRAYTGELFF
TRBJ2-1 - TRBV4-1 TRBD2 TGCGCCAGCAGCCTAAGGGTACTAGCGGCGAGGAATGAGCAGTTCTTC CASSLRVLAARNEQFF